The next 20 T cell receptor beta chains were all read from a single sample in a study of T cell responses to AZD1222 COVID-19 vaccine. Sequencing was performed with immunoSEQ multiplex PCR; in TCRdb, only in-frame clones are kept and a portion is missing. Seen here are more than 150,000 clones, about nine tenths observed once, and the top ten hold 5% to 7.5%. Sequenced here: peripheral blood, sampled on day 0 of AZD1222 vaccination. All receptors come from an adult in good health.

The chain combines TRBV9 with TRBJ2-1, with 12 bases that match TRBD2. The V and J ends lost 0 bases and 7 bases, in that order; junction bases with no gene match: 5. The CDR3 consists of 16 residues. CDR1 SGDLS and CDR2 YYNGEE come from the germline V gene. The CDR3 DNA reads TGTGCCAGCAGCGTAGAGCCTAGCGGGAGGGGTAATGAGCAGTTCTTC. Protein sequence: CASSVEPSGRGNEQFF.

CDR3 region: CASSFRGPLYEQYF. For the CDR3, the DNA is TGTGCCAGCAGTTTTCGGGGGCCCCTCTACGAGCAGTACTTC. The J gene is TRBJ2-7, the V gene TRBV27; D might be TRBD1 or TRBD2, each matching 6 bases. The CDR3 spans 14 residues. The V end was cut by 3 bases, the J end by 3 bases, with 12 bases between. CDR1 is MNHEY, CDR2 SMNVEV, per germline (reference sequence).

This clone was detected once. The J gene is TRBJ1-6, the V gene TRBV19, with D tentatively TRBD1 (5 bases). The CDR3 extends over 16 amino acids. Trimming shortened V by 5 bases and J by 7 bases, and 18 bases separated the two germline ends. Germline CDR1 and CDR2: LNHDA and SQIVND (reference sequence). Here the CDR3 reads CASSPGDRGINSPLHF. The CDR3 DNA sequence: TGTGCCAGTAGTCCCGGGGATCGGGGCATAAATTCACCCCTCCACTTT.

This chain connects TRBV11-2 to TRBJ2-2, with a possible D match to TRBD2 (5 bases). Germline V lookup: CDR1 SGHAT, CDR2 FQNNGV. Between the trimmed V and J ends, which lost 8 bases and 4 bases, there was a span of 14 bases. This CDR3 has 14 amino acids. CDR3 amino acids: CASGENSGTGELFF. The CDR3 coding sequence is TGTGCCAGCGGGGAGAATTCGGGCACCGGGGAGCTGTTTTTT.

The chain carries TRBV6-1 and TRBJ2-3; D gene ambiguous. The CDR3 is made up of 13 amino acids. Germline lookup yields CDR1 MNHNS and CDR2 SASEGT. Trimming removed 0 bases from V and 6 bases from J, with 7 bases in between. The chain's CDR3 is CASSEARDDTQYF. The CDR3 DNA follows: TGTGCCAGCAGTGAAGCAAGGGATGATACGCAGTATTTT.

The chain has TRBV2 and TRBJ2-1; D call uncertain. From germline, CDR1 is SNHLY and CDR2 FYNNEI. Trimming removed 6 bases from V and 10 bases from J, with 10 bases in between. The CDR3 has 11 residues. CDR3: CASRGWREQFF. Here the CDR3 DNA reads TGTGCCAGCAGGGGTTGGCGAGAGCAGTTCTTC.

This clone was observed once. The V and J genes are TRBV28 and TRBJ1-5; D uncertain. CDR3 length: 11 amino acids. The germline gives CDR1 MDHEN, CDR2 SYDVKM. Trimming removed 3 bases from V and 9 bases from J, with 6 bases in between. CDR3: CASSFGRPQHF. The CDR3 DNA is TGTGCCAGCAGTTTTGGGCGGCCCCAGCATTTT.

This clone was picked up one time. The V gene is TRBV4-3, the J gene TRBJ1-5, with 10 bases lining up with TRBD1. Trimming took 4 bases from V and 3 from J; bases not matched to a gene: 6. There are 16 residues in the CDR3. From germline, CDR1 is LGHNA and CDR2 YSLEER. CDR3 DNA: TGCGCCAGCAGCCGGGACAGGGGATCGGACAATCAGCCCCAGCATTTT. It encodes CASSRDRGSDNQPQHF.

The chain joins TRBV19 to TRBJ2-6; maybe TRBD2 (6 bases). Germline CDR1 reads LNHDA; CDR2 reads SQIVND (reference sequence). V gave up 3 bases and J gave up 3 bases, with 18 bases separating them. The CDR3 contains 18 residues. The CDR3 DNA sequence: TGTGCCAGTAGTATGCGCGGGACTGACCAATTTGGGGCCAACGTCCTGACTTTC. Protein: CASSMRGTDQFGANVLTF.

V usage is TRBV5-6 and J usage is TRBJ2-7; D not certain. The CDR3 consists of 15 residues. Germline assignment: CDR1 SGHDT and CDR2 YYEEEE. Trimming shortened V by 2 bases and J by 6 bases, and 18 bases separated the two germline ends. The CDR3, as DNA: TGTGCCAGCAGCTTCCGTACAGCCACCTTGGTCGAGCAGTACTTC. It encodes CASSFRTATLVEQYF.

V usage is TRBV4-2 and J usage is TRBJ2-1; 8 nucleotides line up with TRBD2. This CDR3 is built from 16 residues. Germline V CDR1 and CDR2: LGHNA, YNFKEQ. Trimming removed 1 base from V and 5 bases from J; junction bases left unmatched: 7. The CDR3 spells CASSQGTGGQHNEQFF. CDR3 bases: TGTGCCAGCAGCCAAGGGACGGGAGGGCAACACAATGAGCAGTTCTTC.

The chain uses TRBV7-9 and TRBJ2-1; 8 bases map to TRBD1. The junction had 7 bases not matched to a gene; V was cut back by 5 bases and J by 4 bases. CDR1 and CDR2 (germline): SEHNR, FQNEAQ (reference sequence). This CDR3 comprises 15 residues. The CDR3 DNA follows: TGTGCCAGCAGCGATGGGACAGGATCTTACAATGAGCAGTTCTTC. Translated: CASSDGTGSYNEQFF.

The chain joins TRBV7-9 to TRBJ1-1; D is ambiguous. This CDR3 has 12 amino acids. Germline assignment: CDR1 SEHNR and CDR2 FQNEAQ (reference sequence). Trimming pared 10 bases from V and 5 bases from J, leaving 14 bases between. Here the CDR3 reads CATRNQRTEAFF. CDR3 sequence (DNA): TGTGCCACCCGAAATCAACGAACTGAAGCTTTCTTT.

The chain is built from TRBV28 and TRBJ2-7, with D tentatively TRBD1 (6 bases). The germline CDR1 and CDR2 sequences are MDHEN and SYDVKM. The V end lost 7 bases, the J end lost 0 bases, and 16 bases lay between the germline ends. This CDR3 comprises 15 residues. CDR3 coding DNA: TGTGCCAGCACCTCGCAGGGGTCCAGCTCCTACGAGCAGTACTTC. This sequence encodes CASTSQGSSSYEQYF. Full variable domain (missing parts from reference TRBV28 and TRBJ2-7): DVKVTQSSRYLVKRTGEKVFLECVQDMDHENMFWYRQDPGLGLRLIYFSYDVKMKEKGDIPEGYSVSREKKERFSLILESASTNQTSMYLCASTSQGSSSYEQYFGPGTRLTVT.

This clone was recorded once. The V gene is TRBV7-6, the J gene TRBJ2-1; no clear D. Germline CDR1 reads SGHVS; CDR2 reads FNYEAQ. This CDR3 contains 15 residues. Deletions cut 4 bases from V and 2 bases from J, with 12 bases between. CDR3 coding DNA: TGTGCCAGCAGCTCCCCCGTAAATCCCTACAATGAGCAGTTCTTC. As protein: CASSSPVNPYNEQFF.

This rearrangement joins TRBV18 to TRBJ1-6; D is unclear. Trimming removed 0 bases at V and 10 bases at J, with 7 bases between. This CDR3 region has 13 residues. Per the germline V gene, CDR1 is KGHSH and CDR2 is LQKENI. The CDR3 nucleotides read TGTGCCAGCTCACCACCAGGGTCCTCACCCCTCCACTTT. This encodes CASSPPGSSPLHF.

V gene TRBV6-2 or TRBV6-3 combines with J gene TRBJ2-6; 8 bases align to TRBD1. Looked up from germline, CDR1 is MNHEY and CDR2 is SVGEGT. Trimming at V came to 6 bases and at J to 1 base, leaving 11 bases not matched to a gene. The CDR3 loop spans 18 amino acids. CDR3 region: CASSSQAGGLSGANVLTF. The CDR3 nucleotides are TGTGCCAGCAGCTCTCAGGCAGGGGGCCTTTCTGGGGCCAACGTCCTGACTTTC.

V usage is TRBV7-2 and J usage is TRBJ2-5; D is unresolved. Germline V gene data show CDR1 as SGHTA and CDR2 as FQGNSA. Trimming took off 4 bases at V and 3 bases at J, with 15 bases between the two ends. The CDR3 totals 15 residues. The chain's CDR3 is CASSSLTGLKETQYF. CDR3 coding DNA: TGTGCCAGCAGCTCCCTGACCGGGCTCAAAGAGACCCAGTACTTC.

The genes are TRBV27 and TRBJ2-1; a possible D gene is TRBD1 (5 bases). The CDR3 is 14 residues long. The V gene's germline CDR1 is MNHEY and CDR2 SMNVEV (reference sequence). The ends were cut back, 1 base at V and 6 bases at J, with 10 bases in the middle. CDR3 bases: TGTGCCAGCAGTTTATGGCAGGGCGCCAATGAGCAGTTCTTC. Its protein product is CASSLWQGANEQFF.

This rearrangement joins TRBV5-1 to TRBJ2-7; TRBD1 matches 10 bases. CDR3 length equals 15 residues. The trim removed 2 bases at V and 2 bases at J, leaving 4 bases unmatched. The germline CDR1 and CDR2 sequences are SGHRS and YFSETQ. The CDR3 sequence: CASSLTGTGAYEQYF. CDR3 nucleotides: TGCGCCAGCAGCTTAACCGGGACAGGGGCCTACGAGCAGTACTTC.